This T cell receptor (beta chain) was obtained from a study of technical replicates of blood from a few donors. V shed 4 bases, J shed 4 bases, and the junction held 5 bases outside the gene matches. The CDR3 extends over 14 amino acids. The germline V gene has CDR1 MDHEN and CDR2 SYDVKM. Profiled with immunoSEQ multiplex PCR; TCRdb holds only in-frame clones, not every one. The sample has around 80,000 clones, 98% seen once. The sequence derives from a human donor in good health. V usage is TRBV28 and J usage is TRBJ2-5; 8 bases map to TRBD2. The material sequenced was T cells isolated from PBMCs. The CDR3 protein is CASSWGTSIETQYF. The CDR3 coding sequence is TGTGCCAGCAGTTGGGGGACTAGTATAGAGACCCAGTACTTC.